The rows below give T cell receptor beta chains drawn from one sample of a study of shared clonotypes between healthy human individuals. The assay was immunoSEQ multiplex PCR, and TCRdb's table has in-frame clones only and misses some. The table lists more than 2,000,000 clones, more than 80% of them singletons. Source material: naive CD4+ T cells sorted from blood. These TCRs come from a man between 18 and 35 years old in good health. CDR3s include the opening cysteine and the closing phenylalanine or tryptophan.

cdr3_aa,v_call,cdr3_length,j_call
CATRTGTGNTGELFF,TRBV5-1,15,TRBJ2-2
CASSLGGNTGETQYF,TRBV7-7,15,TRBJ2-5
CAIRTGAYGYTF,TRBV19,12,TRBJ1-2
CASSESGTGELFF,TRBV7-9,13,TRBJ2-2
CASSGAYEQYF,TRBV5-1,11,TRBJ2-7
CASIRGAAGNTIYF,TRBV2,14,TRBJ1-3
CASSSSQGTGNTIYF,TRBV7-2,15,TRBJ1-3
CAWSAGQQGEKLFF,TRBV30,14,TRBJ1-4
CASSLGSGRPTGELFF,TRBV11-2,16,TRBJ2-2
CASSPTYTPGLSGNTIYF,TRBV18,18,TRBJ1-3
CAWSPATRIYNEQFF,TRBV30,15,TRBJ2-1
CASRKTGGEEKLFF,TRBV6-1,14,TRBJ1-4
CATKQGARTEAFF,TRBV10-3,13,TRBJ1-1
CASSPGTDTQYF,TRBV28,12,TRBJ2-3
CASSLQGRTQETQYF,TRBV5-1,15,TRBJ2-5
CASRRGGGEKLFF,TRBV2,13,TRBJ1-4
CASRVDSKAFF,TRBV6-1,11,TRBJ1-1
CASSSKPGTGTYNEQFF,TRBV7-7,17,TRBJ2-1
CASRRGGTSGTYEQYF,TRBV7-2,16,TRBJ2-7
CASSYRDRGLYGYTF,TRBV6-5,15,TRBJ1-2
CASSLVLAGAYNEQFF,TRBV5-1,16,TRBJ2-1
CASSLGISYNEQFF,TRBV7-9,14,TRBJ2-1
CASSFIKETQYF,TRBV27,12,TRBJ2-5
CASSPPRGRGSNQPQHF,TRBV28,17,TRBJ1-5
CASSLGSPEQYF,TRBV11-2,12,TRBJ2-7
CASRRGLADSFTGELFF,TRBV19,17,TRBJ2-2
CASSPGTGSYEQYF,TRBV9,14,TRBJ2-7
CSVDDLNTEELFF,TRBV29-1,13,TRBJ2-2
CASSYSTEYYGYTF,TRBV6-5,14,TRBJ1-2
CASSLRDFRGGGNTGELFF,TRBV27,19,TRBJ2-2
CASASTGTTVNTEAFF,TRBV27,16,TRBJ1-1
CASSQQATNTEAFF,TRBV19,14,TRBJ1-1
CSATVGTEAFF,TRBV20-1,11,TRBJ1-1
CASNPGPPERHNEQFF,TRBV19,16,TRBJ2-1
CASSPGQGAIYEQYF,TRBV2,15,TRBJ2-7
CASRSPGQGRYGYTF,TRBV6-6,15,TRBJ1-2
CASSLNQAGLNEQFF,TRBV7-3,15,TRBJ2-1
CASSSLAGGRNEQFF,TRBV7-2,15,TRBJ2-1
CASSVQTSGGPQDTQYF,TRBV9,17,TRBJ2-3
CASRLLTGGPGGYTF,TRBV2,15,TRBJ1-2
CASSPRDIYEQYF,TRBV18,13,TRBJ2-7
CASSLPSSGGTDTQYF,TRBV7-8,16,TRBJ2-3
CASSLQENTGELFF,TRBV19,14,TRBJ2-2
CASSLSSGRWETQYF,TRBV7-8,15,TRBJ2-5
CASSLGSQETQYF,TRBV11-2,13,TRBJ2-5
CASSVMTSGGQETQYF,TRBV9,16,TRBJ2-5
CASSPGQASGRSNQPQHF,TRBV2,18,TRBJ1-5
CSAHSTEAFF,TRBV20-1,10,TRBJ1-1
CASRGETGSNQPQHF,TRBV19,15,TRBJ1-5
CASSRLAGGGDTQYF,TRBV4-1,15,TRBJ2-3
CASSYDSGGGWDTQYF,TRBV6-5,16,TRBJ2-3
CASTRLGRSSYNEQFF,TRBV5-6,16,TRBJ2-1
CASSYSFELNTEAFF,TRBV6-5,15,TRBJ1-1